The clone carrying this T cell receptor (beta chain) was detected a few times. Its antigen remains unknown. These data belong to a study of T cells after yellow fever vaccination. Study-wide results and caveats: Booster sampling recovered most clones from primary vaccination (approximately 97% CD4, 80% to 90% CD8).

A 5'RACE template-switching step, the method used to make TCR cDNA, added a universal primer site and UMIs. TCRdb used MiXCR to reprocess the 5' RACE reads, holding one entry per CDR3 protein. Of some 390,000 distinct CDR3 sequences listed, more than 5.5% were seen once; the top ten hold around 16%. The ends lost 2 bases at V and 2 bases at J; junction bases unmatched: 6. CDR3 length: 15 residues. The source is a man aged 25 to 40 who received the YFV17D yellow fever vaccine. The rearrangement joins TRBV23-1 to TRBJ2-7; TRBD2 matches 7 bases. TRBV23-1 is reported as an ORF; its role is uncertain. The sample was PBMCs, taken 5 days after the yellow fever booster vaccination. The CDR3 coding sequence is TGCGCCAGCAGTCAAGGAGCGGGAAAAACCTACGAGCAGTACTTC. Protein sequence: CASSQGAGKTYEQYF.